This is a list of T cell receptor beta chains from one sample in a study of cytomegalovirus exposure and HLA in healthy donors. Sequencing used immunoSEQ multiplex PCR; TCRdb keeps in-frame clones, though not all of them. This sample has 120,000 or so clones, with roughly 80% found just once. The sequencing sample was made of PBMCs. These receptor sequences come from a man aged 25-40 years in good health and CMV-seropositive. Both conserved end residues are part of each CDR3. Each record gives: V gene, J gene, CDR3 protein.

TRBV7-8,TRBJ1-1,CASSLEVDTEAFF
TRBV27,TRBJ2-1,CASSFTGKTSYNEQFF
TRBV2,TRBJ1-1,CASSVRRRESTEAFF
TRBV5-1,TRBJ1-1,CASSLGAFAEAFF
TRBV5-6,TRBJ1-5,CASSLAGQSNQPQHF
TRBV19,TRBJ1-1,CASRDREDTEAFF
TRBV11-3,TRBJ2-1,CASSNRDTPREQFF
TRBV30,TRBJ1-2,CAWAGTYPSYTF
TRBV6-5,TRBJ1-2,CASINRGGYGYTF
TRBV5-1,TRBJ2-7,CASSLGGQGTYEQYF
TRBV18,TRBJ1-3,CASSPQGSGNTIYF
TRBV19,TRBJ1-5,CASSRKTAGTYSNQPQHF
TRBV5-4,TRBJ2-5,CASSRDQETQYF
TRBV5-6,TRBJ1-1,CASSWGQSNTEAFF
TRBV5-1,TRBJ2-7,CASREQRGAPYEQYF
TRBV2,TRBJ2-5,CASSAWDRDIEQYF
TRBV7-8,TRBJ2-1,CASSLLPLSGGATYNEQFF
TRBV5-4,TRBJ2-1,CASSGGTSSYNEQFF
TRBV14,TRBJ2-2,CASREFGNTGELFF
TRBV10-2,TRBJ1-1,CASSDYHKGTPEAFF
TRBV18,TRBJ2-5,CASSPPAGEETQYF
TRBV28,TRBJ1-2,CASSSLGGPERFNYGYTF
TRBV6-5,TRBJ1-6,CASSYWQGNSPLHF
TRBV10-1,TRBJ2-7,CATAESSYEQYF
TRBV6-6,TRBJ1-6,CASSYSLPGPLHF
TRBV10-3,TRBJ1-4,CAIRGAGEEKLFF
TRBV30,TRBJ2-1,CAWSRTGTSYNEQFF
TRBV29-1,TRBJ1-2,CSVADRDPLNYGYTF
TRBV5-6,TRBJ2-5,CASSPDPSGSAETQYF
TRBV6-5,TRBJ1-2,CASSRRQGSYYGYTF